These 9 T cell receptor beta chains were sequenced from one sample in a study of blood T cells in healthy people across ages. A J-beta primer mix and a sample-barcoded 5' primer were used in a second PCR of about 7 to 12 cycles. Each CDR3 protein gets one entry after TCRdb re-called the 5' RACE reads with MiXCR. The sample includes approximately 780,000 distinct CDR3 sequences, 20% to 30% of them seen just once. These data were also reused for a study on T cells of mothers and their children.

The sample taken for sequencing was blood. The receptor set was obtained from a boy younger than 18 in good health.

This chain joins TRBV12-3 or TRBV12-4 and TRBJ1-3, with D perhaps matching TRBD1 (6 bases). There are 14 residues in the CDR3. Trimming took off 5 bases at V and 3 bases at J, with 11 bases between the two ends. The DNA for the CDR3 is TGTGCCAGCAGTCAGGACAGAGTTGGAAACACCATATATTTT. It translates to CASSQDRVGNTIYF.

V is TRBV12-3 or TRBV12-4 and J is TRBJ2-7; 7 positions match TRBD1. V shed 6 bases, J shed 2 bases, and the junction held 7 bases outside the gene matches. CDR3 length: 14 residues. The CDR3 loop is CASSPQGVAYEQYF. CDR3 DNA sequence: TGTGCCAGCAGCCCCCAGGGGGTGGCCTACGAGCAGTACTTC.

V usage is TRBV27 and J usage is TRBJ1-4; TRBD1 might be the D (5 bases). The V gene's germline CDR1 is MNHEY and CDR2 SMNVEV (reference sequence). V lost 8 bases, J lost 8 bases, and 24 bases lay in between. The CDR3 runs to 16 residues. DNA of the CDR3: TGTGCCAGCGGGCGCCTGGCACAGGCGTCGCGAGAAAAACTGTTTTTT. Its protein product is CASGRLAQASREKLFF.

The chain uses TRBV7-2 and TRBJ2-7; 8 bases agree with TRBD2. This CDR3 spans 17 amino acids. The germline V gene has CDR1 SGHTA and CDR2 FQGNSA. V dropped 0 bases and J dropped 6; count of bases not matched to a gene: 13. The CDR3 coding sequence is TGTGCCAGCAGCTTAGCGCTTGGTTACGGGGGGGCGGGCGAGCAGTACTTC. This codes for CASSLALGYGGAGEQYF.

The chain joins TRBV20-1 to TRBJ2-3; D remains ambiguous. This CDR3 spans 14 amino acids. Trimming pared 7 bases from V and 9 bases from J, leaving 23 bases between. Per the germline V gene, CDR1 is DFQATT and CDR2 is SNEGSKA (reference sequence). Here the CDR3 reads CSVPDFLSGDTQYF. The CDR3 region has the DNA TGCAGTGTCCCTGACTTTCTCTCGGGCGACACGCAGTATTTT.

This clonotype was observed a few times. The V call is TRBV7-3, the J call TRBJ2-3; TRBD1 aligns across 8 bases. The germline V gene encodes CDR1 SGHTA and CDR2 FQGTGA. This CDR3 is built from 14 residues. Trimming at V came to 4 bases and at J to 8 bases, leaving 8 bases not matched to a gene. CDR3 DNA sequence: TGTGCCAGCAGCTACCAGGGGGCAGGGGGTACGCAGTATTTT. This translates into CASSYQGAGGTQYF.

This rearrangement joins TRBV10-3 to TRBJ2-7, with TRBD1 matching over 9 bases. Germline assignment: CDR1 ENHRY and CDR2 SYGVKD. V lost 4 bases to trimming and J lost 1 base; unmatched junction nucleotides: 5. This CDR3 contains 15 residues. The CDR3 reads CAISGQGVRSYEQYF. CDR3 bases: TGTGCCATCAGTGGACAGGGGGTAAGATCCTACGAGCAGTACTTC.

This chain connects TRBV19 to TRBJ1-5, with TRBD1 matching over 10 bases. The CDR3 is made up of 15 amino acids. V shed 5 bases, J shed 6 bases, and the junction held 7 bases outside the gene matches. Germline lookup yields CDR1 LNHDA and CDR2 SQIVND (reference sequence). CDR3 region: CASSVDRGKAQPQHF. In DNA, the CDR3 is TGTGCCAGTAGTGTGGACAGGGGGAAAGCTCAGCCCCAGCATTTT.

This clonotype came up a few times. V usage is TRBV25-1 and J usage is TRBJ2-3; 11 bases fit TRBD2. Trimming at V came to 6 bases and at J to 4 bases, leaving 3 bases not matched to a gene. This CDR3 has 14 amino acids. In germline, CDR1 is MGHDK, CDR2 SYGVNS. In DNA, the CDR3 is TGTGCCAGCAGCCAACTAGCGGGAGCAGATACGCAGTATTTT. It is translated as CASSQLAGADTQYF.